What follows are 19 T cell receptor beta chains derived from one specimen sequenced in a study of cytomegalovirus exposure and HLA in healthy donors. Use of 60 Vbeta and 13 Jbeta primers characterized the PCR. Clones were read by immunoSEQ multiplex PCR, and TCRdb kept only the in-frame ones, dropping some. The repertoire holds some 120,000 clones, with 80% as singletons. The specimen sequenced was PBMCs. The source of these receptors is a male donor in good health and CMV-seronegative.

This clone has a single count. V gene TRBV5-1 combines with J gene TRBJ1-3, with 7 nucleotides matching TRBD1. The CDR3 loop spans 15 amino acids. After removal of 4 bases from V and 2 bases from J, the junction contained 6 bases not matched to a gene. Germline loops: CDR1 SGHRS, CDR2 YFSETQ. The CDR3 nucleotides read TGCGCCAGCAGCGGAACCGGGACAGCTGGAAACACCATATATTTT. This sequence encodes CASSGTGTAGNTIYF.

This clone has more than one count but fewer than ten. The rearrangement uses TRBV7-8 and TRBJ2-5; the match to TRBD2 covers 14 bases. The V and J ends lost 5 bases and 10 bases, in that order; junction bases with no gene match: 9. Germline V lookup: CDR1 SGHVS, CDR2 FQNEAQ. The length of the CDR3 is 15 residues. DNA of the CDR3: TGTGCCAGCAGCACAACCGGGACTAGCGGGAGTCGCCAGTACTTC. This codes for CASSTTGTSGSRQYF. The full variable domain, its missing parts supplied by reference TRBV7-8 and TRBJ2-5, is GAGVSQSPRYKVAKRGQDVALRCDPISGHVSLFWYQQALGQGPEFLTYFQNEAQLDKSGLPSDRFFAERPEGSVSTLKIQRTQQEDSAVYLCASSTTGTSGSRQYFGPGTRLLVL.

The V call is TRBV29-1, the J call TRBJ2-1; TRBD2 agrees at 8 bases. This CDR3 is built from 12 residues. Germline V gene sequence: CDR1 SQVTM, CDR2 ANQGSEA. With 1 base clipped from V and 13 bases from J, the junction kept 6 bases outside the gene matches. For the CDR3, the DNA is TGCAGCGTTGAAGGAAGCGGGAGCTCCCAGTTCTTC. Translated, it gives CSVEGSGSSQFF.

The chain joins TRBV5-1 to TRBJ2-3, with D possibly TRBD2 on 5 matching bases. Germline V gene data show CDR1 as SGHRS and CDR2 as YFSETQ. V was trimmed by 2 bases and J by 6 bases, leaving 7 bases between them. The CDR3 spans 12 residues. Here the CDR3 DNA reads TGCGCCAGCAGCTTCGAGCGGGATACGCAGTATTTT. It is translated as CASSFERDTQYF. Filled out from reference TRBV5-1 and TRBJ2-3, the complete variable domain reads KAGVTQTPRYLIKTRGQQVTLSCSPISGHRSVSWYQQTPGQGLQFLFEYFSETQRNKGNFPGRFSGRQFSNSRSEMNVSTLELGDSALYLCASSFERDTQYFGPGTRLTVL.

Concerning this clone: At one of its ends the junction is not consistent with the germline gene, which may arise from a read error. J is TRBJ1-2 and V is TRBV13; TRBD1 aligns across 9 bases. This CDR3 is 14 amino acids long. CDR1 is PRHDT and CDR2 is FYEKMQ in the germline V gene (reference sequence). Here the CDR3 reads CASSTGGMNYGHTF. CDR3 DNA: TGTGCCAGCAGTACAGGGGGCATGAACTATGGCCACACCTTC.

The chain is built from TRBV5-4 and TRBJ2-5, with 12 bases aligning to TRBD2. In germline, CDR1 is SGHNT, CDR2 YYREEE (reference sequence). Germline trimming cut 4 bases from V and 6 bases from J; bases unmatched to any gene: 7. The CDR3 is 15 amino acids. In DNA, the CDR3 is TGTGCCAGCAGCCCTAGCGGGAGGGGGGGGAAGACCCAGTACTTC. Its translation is CASSPSGRGGKTQYF.

The rearrangement joins TRBV9 to TRBJ2-3, with D tentatively TRBD2 (6 bases). With 0 bases removed from V and 3 bases from J, the gap between germline ends came to 11 bases. Germline lookup yields CDR1 SGDLS and CDR2 YYNGEE. The length of the CDR3 is 15 residues. CDR3: CASSVAAGRTDTQYF. The CDR3 nucleotides read TGTGCCAGCAGCGTAGCTGCGGGGCGGACAGATACGCAGTATTTT.

The rearrangement links TRBV28 to TRBJ2-6; possibly TRBD2 for D (6 bases). The CDR3 extends over 17 amino acids. Per the germline V gene, CDR1 is MDHEN and CDR2 is SYDVKM. V shed 6 bases and J shed 1 base, with 16 bases lying between them. The CDR3 sequence: CASSVRGAKSGANVLTF. The CDR3 coding sequence is TGTGCCAGCAGCGTTCGCGGGGCGAAGTCTGGGGCCAACGTCCTGACTTTC.

The chain joins TRBV7-3 to TRBJ2-3, with TRBD2 matching over 9 bases. The J segment lost 10 bases and the V segment lost 5 bases, leaving 10 bases of the junction unmatched. Germline assignment: CDR1 SGHTA and CDR2 FQGTGA. The CDR3 is 14 amino acids. CDR3 region: CASSQERGDGSQYF. CDR3 coding DNA: TGTGCCAGCAGCCAAGAGCGGGGGGATGGCTCGCAGTATTTT.

The chain joins TRBV5-1 to TRBJ1-4; tentative D call: TRBD1 (6 bases). Germline-derived CDR1 and CDR2 are SGHRS and YFSETQ. With 4 bases removed from V and 8 bases from J, the gap between germline ends came to 15 bases. CDR3 length equals 14 residues. CDR3 sequence reads: CASSLRGAGEKLFF. The CDR3 DNA follows: TGCGCCAGCAGCCTTCGGGGGGCAGGGGAAAAACTGTTTTTT.

The chain is built from TRBV19 and TRBJ2-4; TRBD2 matches at 11 bases. The CDR3 is made up of 21 amino acids. The ends lost 4 bases at V and 3 bases at J; junction bases unmatched: 20. The V gene's germline CDR1 is LNHDA and CDR2 SQIVND (reference sequence). The CDR3 DNA reads as TGTGCCAGTAGTACCTCCTATATGACTAGCGGGAACCAGTTGGACAAAAACATTCAGTACTTC. Its protein is CASSTSYMTSGNQLDKNIQYF. The full variable domain, its missing parts supplied by reference TRBV19 and TRBJ2-4, is DGGITQSPKYLFRKEGQNVTLSCEQNLNHDAMYWYRQDPGQGLRLIYYSQIVNDFQKGDIAEGYSVSREKKESFPLTVTSAQKNPTAFYLCASSTSYMTSGNQLDKNIQYFGAGTRLSVL.

The chain carries TRBV5-4 and TRBJ2-3, with 8 bases matching TRBD1. The trim removed 2 bases at V and 3 bases at J, leaving 5 bases unmatched. The CDR3 has 15 residues. Germline lookup yields CDR1 SGHNT and CDR2 YYREEE (reference sequence). The CDR3: CASSFTGTGTDTQYF. The DNA of the CDR3 is TGTGCCAGCAGCTTCACCGGGACAGGAACAGATACGCAGTATTTT.

This chain links TRBV25-1 with TRBJ2-2, with TRBD1 as a possible D gene (5 bases). V was trimmed by 0 bases and J by 5 bases, leaving 10 bases between them. The CDR3 extends over 15 amino acids. Looked up from germline, CDR1 is MGHDK and CDR2 is SYGVNS. The CDR3 loop is CASSEYGRVTGELFF. CDR3 DNA sequence: TGTGCCAGCAGTGAATATGGCAGGGTGACCGGGGAGCTGTTTTTT.

This clone was recorded once. The DNA of the CDR3 is TGCGCCAGCAGCTTAAAACAGGGGGCCTACGAGCAGTACTTC. Translation: CASSLKQGAYEQYF. The chain links TRBV5-1 to TRBJ2-7; 8 bases match TRBD1. The length of the CDR3 is 14 residues. Trimming took 2 bases from V and 2 from J; bases not matched to a gene: 3. Germline lookup yields CDR1 SGHRS and CDR2 YFSETQ.

This chain uses TRBV9 with TRBJ1-2, with 7 bases identical to TRBD1. CDR3 length: 15 residues. With 3 bases clipped from V and 4 bases from J, the junction kept 9 bases outside the gene matches. From germline, CDR1 is SGDLS and CDR2 YYNGEE. The CDR3 reads CASSERPGQLYGYTF. CDR3 coding DNA: TGTGCCAGCAGCGAAAGGCCGGGACAGCTCTATGGCTACACCTTC.

This clone was picked up one time. The chain has TRBV5-8 and TRBJ1-2, with D hard to call. Germline V gene sequence: CDR1 SGHTS, CDR2 YDEGEE. Trimming removed 5 bases at V and 6 bases at J, with 11 bases between. The CDR3 runs 12 residues. The CDR3 reads CASRRETDGYTF. The CDR3 nucleotides are TGTGCCAGCAGGAGGGAGACGGATGGCTACACCTTC.

V gene TRBV9 combines with J gene TRBJ2-1; D is possibly TRBD2 (6 bases). V was shortened by 0 bases and J by 0 bases, with 10 bases between the two germline ends. The CDR3 covers 16 residues. CDR1 and CDR2 (germline): SGDLS, YYNGEE. CDR3 DNA: TGTGCCAGCAGCGTAGGTGGGGGGAGCTCCTACAATGAGCAGTTCTTC. This translates into CASSVGGGSSYNEQFF.

J is TRBJ2-7 and V is TRBV19, with 10 bases identical to TRBD1. With V trimmed by 5 bases and J by 2 bases, 18 bases remained unmatched. Germline V gene sequence: CDR1 LNHDA, CDR2 SQIVND (reference sequence). The CDR3 loop spans 19 amino acids. The CDR3 loop reads CASSGLRDRGTAVAYEQYF. The CDR3 DNA follows: TGTGCCAGTAGTGGACTCAGGGACAGGGGAACCGCGGTAGCCTACGAGCAGTACTTC.

This clone showed up just once. The chain recombines TRBV5-4 with TRBJ2-7; 7 positions agree with TRBD2. The germline gives CDR1 SGHNT, CDR2 YYREEE (reference sequence). Losses at the gene ends were 5 bases for V and 2 bases for J; bases not matched to a gene: 10. The length of the CDR3 is 15 residues. DNA of the CDR3: TGTGCCAGCAGTCGATGGGAGGGCATGGCCTACGAGCAGTACTTC. The encoded protein is CASSRWEGMAYEQYF.